A single count supports the clone carrying this T cell receptor beta chain. The antigen is not known. This specimen belongs to a study of shared clonotypes between healthy human individuals. Looking at the study overall: Per-donor plates numbered three CD4 naive, three CD4 memory, two CD8 naive and one CD8 memory.

General study points: The sharing of 4.5% to 5% of naive CD4 clonotypes was seen across a few donors.

Naive CD8 cells lacked CD45RO and underwent positive selection for CCR7, leaving out terminally differentiated effector memory CD45RA+ cells. Each of the donors was a healthy adult who was HIV-negative and had not had a recent acute infection or vaccination. Germline V gene sequence: CDR1 SGHVS, CDR2 FQNEAQ. Trimming stripped 3 bases from V and 6 bases from J, with 13 bases between. The CDR3 extends over 14 amino acids. TCRdb keeps only in-frame clones here, not all; method: immunoSEQ multiplex PCR. The data contain roughly 2.1 million clones, 85% to 95% of them seen just once; the ten biggest clones take up about 1.8%.

This receptor was taken from a man younger than 30 in good health. Some clones in this sample may be carry-over from other donors' samples. The sequenced sample consisted of naive CD8+ T cells from PBMCs. The J gene is TRBJ2-3, the V gene TRBV7-8, with D uncertain. The CDR3 reads CASSLRRGADTQYF. The CDR3 DNA follows: TGTGCCAGCAGCTTGAGGAGAGGTGCCGATACGCAGTATTTT.